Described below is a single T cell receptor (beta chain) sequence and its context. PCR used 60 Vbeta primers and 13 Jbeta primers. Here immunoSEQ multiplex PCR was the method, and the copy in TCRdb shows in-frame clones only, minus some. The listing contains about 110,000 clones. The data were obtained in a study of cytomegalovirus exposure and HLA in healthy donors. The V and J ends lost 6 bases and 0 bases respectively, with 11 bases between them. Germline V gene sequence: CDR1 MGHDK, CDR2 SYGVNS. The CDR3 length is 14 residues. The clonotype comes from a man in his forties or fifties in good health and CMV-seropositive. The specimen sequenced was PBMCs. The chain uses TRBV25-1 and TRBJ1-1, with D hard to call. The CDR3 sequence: CASRDGHMNTEAFF. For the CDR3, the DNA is TGTGCCAGCAGGGATGGGCACATGAACACTGAAGCTTTCTTT.